This T cell receptor beta chain originates from a study of PD-L1 blockade in urothelial cancer. The wider study: The researchers analyzed blood 3 weeks (second dose) and 6 weeks after treatment start. Median T cell yield per blood sample was about 140,000 cells.

This CDR3 is 11 amino acids long. The germline gives CDR1 SEHNR, CDR2 FQNEAQ (reference sequence). Trimming shortened V by 4 bases and J by 11 bases, and 11 bases separated the two germline ends. The table lists this clone with a few counts. Sequencing was performed with immunoSEQ multiplex PCR; in TCRdb, only in-frame clones are kept and a portion is missing. Here the sample spans 29,000 or so clones, 84% being singletons. The sample's time point: peripheral blood 6 weeks after treatment start. Sample numbers ranged from 1 to 8 per patient, encompassing pretreatment and on-treatment collections. This TCR came from a man between 65 and 79 years old with urothelial cancer. V and J are TRBV7-9 and TRBJ1-1, with D possibly TRBD1 on 6 matching bases. This material consisted of PBMCs, taken around atezolizumab (anti-PD-L1) treatment. In nucleotides, the CDR3 is TGTGCCAGCAGCTCCCAGGGGCAGGCTTTCTTT. As protein: CASSSQGQAFF.